What follows is one T cell receptor beta chain and its context. Its antigen is currently not known. Base qualities were left out, and no much larger clone turns up one base away. Libraries came from the immunoSEQ multiplex PCR assay. As stored in TCRdb, this immuneACCESS dataset retains in-frame rearrangements with V and J assigned. A fraction of the clones does not appear; measured against another copy, unresolved V genes explain less than half of the discrepancy, and the remainder lacks a known reason. The sample contains almost 65,000 clones, around 92% of them found a single time. The ten top clones hold about 2.5% of the sample. These data are taken from a study of T cell changes during pregnancy in multiple sclerosis (dated by TCRdb to the late 2010s). Looking at the study overall: Changes in the T cell repertoire over the course of pregnancy were examined in this study in women with multiple sclerosis.

From the germline V gene (reference sequence), CDR1 is LNHDA and CDR2 is SQIVND. The CDR3 measures 14 amino acids from cysteine to phenylalanine. Just the 42-base CDR3 DNA is kept, in frame starting at base 1. V loses 5 bases of germline sequence and J loses 4 bases, and the interval between the two ends is 14 bases. The chain couples TRBV19 to TRBJ1-1; TRBD1 is perhaps the D gene, given 5 matching bases. This receptor was taken from a female donor with multiple sclerosis, enrolled in a pregnancy study. Source: peripheral blood, taken in the first trimester of pregnancy. In nucleotides, the sequence is TGTGCCAGTAGTGGGGGTTTCGGGAGCACTGAAGCTTTCTTT. Its amino acids are CASSGGFGSTEAFF. The entire variable domain, with the stretches around the CDR3 drawn from the reference TRBV19 and TRBJ1-1 proteins, is DGGITQSPKYLFRKEGQNVTLSCEQNLNHDAMYWYRQDPGQGLRLIYYSQIVNDFQKGDIAEGYSVSREKKESFPLTVTSAQKNPTAFYLCASSGGFGSTEAFFGQGTRLTVV.